The 24 T cell receptor beta chains given below trace back to one sample, sequenced in a study of blood T cell repertoires in COVID-19. Here immunoSEQ multiplex PCR was the method, and the copy in TCRdb shows in-frame clones only, minus some. Among about 240,000 clones, about 91% were seen once, and the ten largest hold roughly 2.6%. Material: PBMCs or T cells enriched from blood (not recorded which). The source is a woman in her twenties or thirties with acute COVID-19.

This clone was picked up one time. In nucleotides, the CDR3 is TGTGCCACCAGTGAAAGCGGGGGGGCCGGGGAGCTGTTTTTT. Translation: CATSESGGAGELFF. The chain couples TRBV24-1 to TRBJ2-2; the match to TRBD2 covers 10 bases. Germline values: CDR1 KGHDR, CDR2 SFDVKD. This CDR3 spans 14 amino acids. V lost 4 bases, J lost 6 bases, and 1 base stayed unmatched.

This chain links TRBV7-9 with TRBJ1-5, with 8 bases fitting TRBD1. With V trimmed by 3 bases and J by 2 bases, 3 bases remained unmatched. The CDR3 is made up of 15 amino acids. Germline-derived CDR1 and CDR2 are SEHNR and FQNEAQ (reference sequence). CDR3 DNA: TGTGCCAGCAGCTTGACAGGGGACGGCAATCAGCCCCAGCATTTT. Translated: CASSLTGDGNQPQHF.

As regards this clone: At one end the junction does not follow the germline gene, possibly because of a read error. This chain links TRBV29-1 with TRBJ1-2, with a tentative D call TRBD1 (5 bases). The CDR3 spans 13 residues. Germline-derived CDR1 and CDR2 are SQVTM and ANQGSEA. CDR3: CSVERGAGGEVHF. For the CDR3, the DNA is TGCAGCGTTGAACGAGGGGCGGGCGGGGAAGTCCACTTC.

V is TRBV7-2 and J is TRBJ2-3; 12 bases map to TRBD2. The germline CDR1 and CDR2 sequences are SGHTA and FQGNSA. V lost 2 bases to trimming and J lost 1 base; unmatched junction nucleotides: 1. CDR3 length: 16 residues. The chain's CDR3 is CASSLLAGGRTDTQYF. Here the CDR3 DNA reads TGTGCCAGCAGCTTACTAGCGGGGGGGCGCACAGATACGCAGTATTTT.

The chain carries TRBV29-1 and TRBJ2-5; 7 bases align to TRBD2. Germline lookup yields CDR1 SQVTM and CDR2 ANQGSEA. With V trimmed by 1 base and J by 0 bases, 5 bases remained unmatched. This CDR3 region has 15 residues. The CDR3 reads CSVEGGGGYQETQYF. In nucleotides, the CDR3 is TGCAGCGTTGAAGGGGGCGGGGGTTACCAAGAGACCCAGTACTTC.

The chain couples TRBV15 to TRBJ1-3, with D maybe TRBD1 (6 bases). V was pared by 8 bases and J by 0 bases, with 14 bases between. CDR3 size: 15 residues. Germline CDR1 reads LNHNV; CDR2 reads YYDKDF (reference sequence). CDR3: CATGQSTSSGNTIYF. DNA for the CDR3: TGTGCCACCGGACAGTCGACGAGCTCTGGAAACACCATATATTTT.

V is TRBV5-1 and J is TRBJ1-6; TRBD1 is a possible D gene (5 bases). V was pared by 3 bases and J by 6 bases, with 10 bases between. CDR1 is SGHRS, CDR2 YFSETQ, per germline. The CDR3 has 14 amino acids. For the CDR3, the DNA is TGCGCCAGCAGCTCCACAGGTTCTAATTCACCCCTCCACTTT. Translation gives CASSSTGSNSPLHF.

This clone was counted once. J is TRBJ1-1 and V is TRBV4-2; weak D call: TRBD1 (5 bases). CDR1 LGHNA and CDR2 YNFKEQ come from the germline V gene. The CDR3 runs 17 residues. V lost 0 bases, J lost 1 base, and 15 bases lay in between. CDR3 sequence: CASSQEDTGEANTEAFF. CDR3 nucleotide sequence: TGTGCCAGCAGCCAAGAGGATACGGGGGAAGCGAACACTGAAGCTTTCTTT.

The rearrangement links TRBV9 to TRBJ2-2, with unresolved D. CDR3 length equals 13 residues. Trimming removed 2 bases at V and 3 bases at J, with 5 bases between. The V gene's germline CDR1 is SGDLS and CDR2 YYNGEE. For the CDR3, the DNA is TGTGCCAGCAGCGTTACATACACCGGGGAGCTGTTTTTT. It translates to CASSVTYTGELFF.

This chain uses TRBV30 with TRBJ1-4; no firm D call. The germline gives CDR1 GTSNPN, CDR2 SVGIG (reference sequence). V was shortened by 2 bases and J by 4 bases, with 20 bases between the two germline ends. CDR3 length equals 17 residues. The chain's CDR3 is CAWSRDLSGAGNEKLFF. DNA of the CDR3: TGTGCCTGGAGTAGAGACCTCTCGGGTGCGGGTAATGAAAAACTGTTTTTT.

This clone appeared a single time. The chain uses TRBV29-1 and TRBJ2-1; no reliable D call. V gave up 0 bases and J gave up 0 bases, with 9 bases separating them. The CDR3 extends over 15 amino acids. The germline V gene encodes CDR1 SQVTM and CDR2 ANQGSEA. CDR3 sequence: CSVEDSPSSYNEQFF. CDR3 nucleotides: TGCAGCGTTGAAGATAGTCCGAGCTCCTACAATGAGCAGTTCTTC.

DNA for the CDR3: TGTGCCACCTGCCTCGAAGCAAGAGACAATGAGCAGTTCTTC. Translated: CATCLEARDNEQFF. J is TRBJ2-1 and V is TRBV6-5; D is ambiguous. The CDR3 is 14 amino acids. Germline assignment: CDR1 MNHEY and CDR2 SVGAGI. The V end lost 10 bases, the J end lost 5 bases, and 18 bases lay between the germline ends.

V gene TRBV7-9 combines with J gene TRBJ1-4, with TRBD1 as a possible D gene (6 bases). V lost 7 bases, J lost 5 bases, and 8 bases lay in between. The CDR3 is 12 residues long. In germline, CDR1 is SEHNR, CDR2 FQNEAQ (reference sequence). The DNA for the CDR3 is TGTGCCAGCACACAGGGAAATGAAAAACTGTTTTTT. Encoded protein: CASTQGNEKLFF.

The rearrangement links TRBV19 to TRBJ2-1, with 7 bases fitting TRBD1. The length of the CDR3 is 15 residues. Unmatched junction bases numbered 6, after V lost 3 bases and J lost 4 bases. Per germline, CDR1 LNHDA and CDR2 SQIVND (reference sequence). The DNA of the CDR3 is TGTGCCAGTAGTATCGCGTCAGGGGGATACAATGAGCAGTTCTTC. It specifies CASSIASGGYNEQFF. The full variable domain, in which reference TRBV19 and TRBJ2-1 provide the parts outside the CDR3, is DGGITQSPKYLFRKEGQNVTLSCEQNLNHDAMYWYRQDPGQGLRLIYYSQIVNDFQKGDIAEGYSVSREKKESFPLTVTSAQKNPTAFYLCASSIASGGYNEQFFGPGTRLTVL.

The V and J genes are TRBV7-8 and TRBJ2-4; D not resolved. The V gene's germline CDR1 is SGHVS and CDR2 FQNEAQ. The CDR3 runs 16 residues. Between the trimmed V and J ends, which lost 2 bases and 1 base, there was a span of 12 bases. CDR3 nucleotide sequence: TGTGCCAGCAGCTTAAGGCTTATCGGGGCCAAAAACATTCAGTACTTC. Encoded protein: CASSLRLIGAKNIQYF.

The chain employs TRBV30 and TRBJ2-5; 13 bases are shared with TRBD2. This CDR3 region has 14 residues. Per the germline V gene, CDR1 is GTSNPN and CDR2 is SVGIG (reference sequence). The trim removed 3 bases at V and 2 bases at J, leaving 0 bases unmatched. CDR3 bases: TGTGCCTGGAGACTAGCGGGGGGGCAAGAGACCCAGTACTTC. It is translated as CAWRLAGGQETQYF.

The table lists this clone with a count of one. The chain employs TRBV11-2 and TRBJ2-3, with TRBD2 identical over 8 bases. The junction had 12 bases not matched to a gene; V was cut back by 5 bases and J by 5 bases. The germline V gene encodes CDR1 SGHAT and CDR2 FQNNGV. CDR3 length: 16 amino acids. The CDR3, as DNA: TGTGCCAGCAGCCTCGCCGGGCGGGGGGCCGAAGATACGCAGTATTTT. It is translated as CASSLAGRGAEDTQYF.

The chain has TRBV5-1 and TRBJ1-4; 7 bases match TRBD1. Germline-derived CDR1 and CDR2 are SGHRS and YFSETQ. This CDR3 has 15 residues. V lost 0 bases and J lost 4; bases outside the gene matches: 3. The CDR3 reads CASSLGSGGNEKLFF. CDR3 DNA: TGCGCCAGCAGCTTGGGTTCAGGGGGTAATGAAAAACTGTTTTTT.

The gene calls are TRBV19 and TRBJ1-5; possibly TRBD1 for D (6 bases). V lost 11 bases and J 0 bases, leaving 20 bases between the germline ends. CDR1 LNHDA and CDR2 SQIVND come from the germline V gene (reference sequence). The CDR3 runs 16 residues. CDR3 amino acids: CALGGSGGNSNQPQHF. The CDR3 nucleotides are TGTGCCCTCGGAGGGTCGGGGGGCAATAGCAATCAGCCCCAGCATTTT.

The V gene is TRBV11-1, the J gene TRBJ1-5; possible D gene TRBD1, 5 bases. Trimming pared 3 bases from V and 6 bases from J, leaving 9 bases between. The CDR3 has 13 amino acids. Germline V CDR1 and CDR2: SGHAT, FQDESV (reference sequence). The CDR3 spells CASSFGGGQPQHF. The CDR3 DNA reads as TGTGCCAGCAGCTTCGGGGGAGGTCAGCCCCAGCATTTT.

The chain combines TRBV3-1 (or the pseudogene TRBV3-2) with TRBJ1-3; a possible D gene is TRBD1 (6 bases). Trimming pared 6 bases from V and 3 bases from J, leaving 15 bases between. This CDR3 is built from 15 residues. CDR1 LGHDT and CDR2 YNNKEL come from the germline V gene (reference sequence). The CDR3 DNA follows: TGTGCCAGCAGATCCACAGGGTTTCGTGGAAACACCATATATTTT. It encodes CASRSTGFRGNTIYF.

V and J are TRBV5-6 and TRBJ1-1; 9 bases are a match to TRBD1. The V and J ends lost 3 bases and 7 bases, in that order; junction bases with no gene match: 7. Germline-derived CDR1 and CDR2 are SGHDT and YYEEEE. This CDR3 region has 14 residues. The CDR3 is CASSWDRVINEAFF. As DNA, the CDR3 is TGTGCCAGCAGCTGGGACAGGGTTATTAATGAAGCTTTCTTT.

The chain uses TRBV4-3 and TRBJ1-3; the D gene is possibly TRBD1 (5 bases). The CDR3 runs to 16 residues. Deletions cut 0 bases from V and 2 bases from J, with 11 bases between. The germline CDR1 and CDR2 sequences are LGHNA and YSLEER. The CDR3 nucleotides read TGCGCCAGCAGCCAAGATTGGGCAGGGCCTGGAAACACCATATATTTT. This sequence encodes CASSQDWAGPGNTIYF.

This sequence joins TRBV2 and TRBJ2-7, with 7 bases lining up with TRBD1. Germline CDR1 reads SNHLY; CDR2 reads FYNNEI. J was trimmed by 3 bases and V by 6 bases; bases with no gene match: 8. The CDR3 has 14 amino acids. The DNA of the CDR3 is TGTGCCAGCAGGGCCGGGACAGCTAACTACGAGCAGTACTTC. It encodes CASRAGTANYEQYF.